This T cell receptor (beta chain) was captured by sequencing in a study of human T cells and chemical hapten exposure. Time point indicated: patch test 2, 6 weeks after DPC sensitization. Treatment in this sample: therapeutic diphenylcyclopropenone sensitization with weekly scalp DPC. This clonotype appeared many times. The length of the CDR3 is 16 residues. The V gene lost 1 base and the J gene lost 2 bases, with 12 bases spanning the gap. Germline CDR1 is LGHNA and CDR2 is YNFKEQ. One entry per CDR3 protein, called by TCRdb with MiXCR from the RACE reads. The data hold about 73,000 distinct CDR3 sequences, with around 8.8% observed a single time.

Sequenced material: whole blood, taken in connection with sensitization to the hapten diphenylcyclopropenone (DPC). The origin of this receptor is a woman between 45 and 65 years old with alopecia areata. Some clones in this sample may be carry-over from other donors' samples. The chain uses TRBV4-2 and TRBJ2-1; maybe TRBD1 (5 bases). The DNA for the CDR3 is TGTGCCAGCAGCCAAGCTAGGGGATCCACCTACAATGAGCAGTTCTTC. Its translation is CASSQARGSTYNEQFF.